Following are 5 T cell receptor beta chains from one sample sequenced in a study of T cells in Graves' hyperthyroidism and ophthalmopathy. Authors of the study amplified TCR beta CDR3 regions from RNA transcripts. First-round RT-PCR of the TCR CDR3 relied on the HTBI primer set. TCRdb independently ran MiXCR on the multiplex PCR reads; one entry per CDR3 protein. The repertoire holds hundreds of thousands of distinct CDR3 sequences, with about a sixth as singletons. Sequenced material: blood. Source of these receptors: a woman aged 18-29 years with Graves' ophthalmopathy.

This clonotype has more than one count but fewer than ten. The CDR3 protein is CSARDGQGTGNEKLFF. CDR3 coding DNA: TGCAGTGCTAGAGATGGACAGGGCACAGGGAATGAAAAACTGTTTTTT. V usage is TRBV20-1 and J usage is TRBJ1-4, with 8 bases aligning to TRBD1. The CDR3 sequence is 16 residues long. V was pared by 0 bases and J by 5 bases, with 8 bases of the junction left unmatched. Per the germline V gene, CDR1 is DFQATT and CDR2 is SNEGSKA (reference sequence).

This clonotype occurred many times. The chain joins TRBV2 to TRBJ1-2; D remains unclear. V was clipped by 1 base and J by 4 bases, with 13 bases between them. In germline, CDR1 is SNHLY, CDR2 FYNNEI. This CDR3 has 15 residues. CDR3 sequence: CASSEGSGLGYGYTF. In DNA form, the CDR3 reads TGTGCCAGCAGTGAAGGGTCCGGGCTTGGCTATGGCTACACCTTC.

The table lists this clonotype with many counts. The chain joins TRBV2 to TRBJ2-7; D is unclear. V dropped 7 bases and J dropped 5 bases, with 9 bases sitting between them. Germline CDR1 and CDR2: SNHLY and FYNNEI. This CDR3 comprises 11 residues. In DNA, the CDR3 is TGTGCCAGCACGAGAGTGGACGAGCAGTACTTC. Its protein is CASTRVDEQYF.

The rearrangement joins TRBV9 to TRBJ1-1; tentative D call: TRBD1 (5 bases). Germline V CDR1 and CDR2: SGDLS, YYNGEE. The CDR3 extends over 16 amino acids. V lost 4 bases and J lost 4, with 20 bases in between. CDR3 loop: CASSLSGRGSGTEAFF. In DNA form, the CDR3 reads TGTGCCAGCAGCCTCTCAGGGAGGGGATCCGGCACTGAAGCTTTCTTT.

The chain employs TRBV19 and TRBJ1-5; D ambiguous. Germline assignment: CDR1 LNHDA and CDR2 SQIVND (reference sequence). There are 16 residues in the CDR3. V lost 8 bases to trimming and J lost 0 bases, with 17 bases between them. CDR3 bases: TGTGCCAGTGGACCTCGGGGTTTTGATAGCAATCAGCCCCAGCATTTT. It encodes CASGPRGFDSNQPQHF. The full variable domain, with the rest looked up from reference TRBV19 and TRBJ1-5, is DGGITQSPKYLFRKEGQNVTLSCEQNLNHDAMYWYRQDPGQGLRLIYYSQIVNDFQKGDIAEGYSVSREKKESFPLTVTSAQKNPTAFYLCASGPRGFDSNQPQHFGDGTRLSIL.